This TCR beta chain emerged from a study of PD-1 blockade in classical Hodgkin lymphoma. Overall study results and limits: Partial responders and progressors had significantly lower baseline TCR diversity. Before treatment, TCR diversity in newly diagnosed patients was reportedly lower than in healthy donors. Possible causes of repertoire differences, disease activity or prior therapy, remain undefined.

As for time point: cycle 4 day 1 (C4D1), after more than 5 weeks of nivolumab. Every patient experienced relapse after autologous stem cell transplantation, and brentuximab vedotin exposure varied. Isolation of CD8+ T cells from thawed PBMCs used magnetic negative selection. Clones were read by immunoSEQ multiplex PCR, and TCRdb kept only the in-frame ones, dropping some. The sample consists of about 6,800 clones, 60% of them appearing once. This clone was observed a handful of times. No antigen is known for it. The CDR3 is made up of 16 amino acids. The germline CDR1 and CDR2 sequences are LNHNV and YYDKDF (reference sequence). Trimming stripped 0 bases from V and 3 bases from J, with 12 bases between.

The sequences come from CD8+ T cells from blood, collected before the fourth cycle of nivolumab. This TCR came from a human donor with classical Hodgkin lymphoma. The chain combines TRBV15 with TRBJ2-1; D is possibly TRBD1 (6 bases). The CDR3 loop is CATSRDPRGGYNEQFF. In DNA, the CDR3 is TGTGCCACCAGCAGAGATCCCAGGGGCGGCTACAATGAGCAGTTCTTC.